This T cell receptor beta chain was captured in a study of blood T cell repertoires in COVID-19. This CDR3 contains 13 residues. Trimming removed 2 bases at V and 5 bases at J, with 7 bases between. Germline V lookup: CDR1 MNHEY, CDR2 SMNVEV (reference sequence). Original methodology: By means of reference gene primer amplification, nucleated cell counts were estimated. The protocol was immunoSEQ multiplex PCR, while the TCRdb copy is restricted to in-frame clones and leaves out a portion. The DNA gave D and trimming, while V, J and clone size come from that table. The table shows roughly 270,000 clones, with approximately 85% occurring only once.

This clonotype was sampled from a man aged 18 to 30 with active or convalescent COVID-19. This chain joins TRBV27 and TRBJ1-5; D is undetermined. The sequenced sample consisted of peripheral blood. This CDR3 reads CASSLNIYQPQHF. The CDR3, as DNA: TGTGCCAGCAGTTTAAACATCTATCAGCCCCAGCATTTT.